This is a list of T cell receptor beta chains from one sample in a study of T cells in Graves' hyperthyroidism and ophthalmopathy. TCRdb fed the multiplex PCR reads into MiXCR, producing one record per CDR3 protein. Among about 290,000 distinct CDR3 sequences listed, around 19% were seen once. Sample: blood. Receptor source: a man aged 50-59 years with Graves' ophthalmopathy. Each CDR3 is given with its conserved first and last residue. A D gene is named only where the DNA matches it firmly. The size of a clone is reported for some rows only, either as once, few or many, or as a class for expanded clones.

TRBJ2-7,-,many,TRBV11-1,CASSPTAGFFQYEQYF,TGTGCCAGCAGCCCAACCGCAGGGTTTTTCCAGTACGAGCAGTACTTC
TRBJ1-5,-,few,TRBV28,CASSSIDQPQHF,TGTGCCAGCAGTTCTATTGATCAGCCCCAGCATTTT
TRBJ1-5,-,few,TRBV30,CAWSGGSNQPQHF,TGTGCCTGGAGTGGGGGCAGCAATCAGCCCCAGCATTTT
TRBJ2-5,-,many,TRBV3-1,CASSPTEQTQYF,TGTGCCAGCAGCCCCACAGAGCAGACCCAGTACTTC
TRBJ2-7,-,-,TRBV5-1,CASSFWGSGNEQYF,TGCGCCAGCAGCTTCTGGGGGTCAGGGAACGAGCAGTACTTC
TRBJ1-5,-,many,TRBV18,CASSPASAGILNQPQHF,TGTGCCAGCTCACCAGCCTCCGCAGGGATTTTAAATCAGCCCCAGCATTTT
TRBJ2-5,-,many,TRBV28,CASSYPGLETQYF,TGTGCCAGCAGTTATCCGGGACTAGAGACCCAGTACTTC
TRBJ2-7,TRBD2,many,TRBV3-1,CASSRSTSGRGEQYF,TGTGCCAGCAGCCGCTCGACTAGCGGGAGAGGCGAGCAGTACTTC
TRBJ2-5,-,many,TRBV20-1,CSARDGQHSRETQYF,TGCAGTGCTAGAGATGGGCAGCACTCGAGGGAGACCCAGTACTTC
TRBJ2-1,TRBD2,many,TRBV2,CASNPGTSGINEQFF,TGTGCCAGCAACCCGGGGACTAGCGGGATAAATGAGCAGTTCTTC
TRBJ2-2,TRBD1,-,TRBV9,CASSISRDRVNTGELFF,TGTGCCAGCAGCATTAGTAGGGACAGGGTTAACACCGGGGAGCTGTTTTTT
TRBJ1-1,-,many,TRBV12-3/TRBV12-4,CASRGVSSTEAFF,TGTGCCAGCAGGGGGGTTAGTAGTACTGAAGCTTTCTTT
TRBJ2-7,TRBD1,few,TRBV5-1,CASSLGGTAYEQYF,TGCGCCAGCAGCTTGGGGGGGACAGCCTACGAGCAGTACTTC
TRBJ1-6,-,many,TRBV6-2/TRBV6-3,CASTKSRVSEFRPLHF,TGTGCCAGCACCAAATCCAGGGTTTCGGAATTCAGACCCCTCCACTTT
TRBJ2-1,TRBD1,many,TRBV5-1,CASSFGTGGSEQFF,TGCGCCAGCAGCTTCGGGACAGGGGGCAGTGAGCAGTTCTTC
TRBJ2-3,-,few,TRBV6-1,CASSDPRGRRASTDTQYF,TGTGCCAGCAGTGATCCCCGGGGGCGTCGCGCTAGCACAGATACGCAGTATTTT
TRBJ2-1,-,many,TRBV7-3,CASSSSGNEQFF,TGTGCCAGCAGCTCCTCGGGGAATGAGCAGTTCTTC
TRBJ2-5,TRBD1,once,TRBV15,CATSRDPPGGGQETQYF,TGTGCCACCAGCAGAGATCCCCCAGGGGGCGGGCAAGAGACCCAGTACTTC
TRBJ2-3,TRBD1,many,TRBV5-1,CASSEGTGGTTDTQYF,TGCGCCAGCAGCGAGGGGACAGGGGGCACCACAGATACGCAGTATTTT
TRBJ2-1,TRBD1,many,TRBV20-1,CSARTGGSGQEQFF,TGCAGTGCTAGGACAGGGGGGAGTGGTCAGGAGCAGTTCTTC
TRBJ2-3,TRBD2,many,TRBV7-3,CASSLRPGSSGIGTDTQYF,TGTGCCAGCAGCTTAAGACCTGGTTCTAGCGGGATCGGAACAGATACGCAGTATTTT
TRBJ2-7,TRBD2,-,TRBV4-1,CASSFGTKDEQYF,TGCGCCAGCAGCTTCGGGACTAAGGACGAGCAGTACTTC
TRBJ2-1,TRBD2,-,TRBV27,CASRPGTSYNEQFF,TGTGCCAGCAGGCCCGGGACTAGCTACAATGAGCAGTTCTTC
TRBJ2-1,TRBD2,few,TRBV29-1,CSGGLAGHSYNEQFF,TGCAGCGGAGGACTAGCGGGGCACTCCTACAATGAGCAGTTCTTC
TRBJ2-5,TRBD2,few,TRBV29-1,CSGGLAGGGETQYF,TGCAGCGGCGGACTAGCGGGAGGCGGGGAGACCCAGTACTTC
TRBJ2-1,-,few,TRBV29-1,CSALAPSYNEQFF,TGCAGCGCTCTAGCGCCATCCTACAATGAGCAGTTCTTC
TRBJ2-7,-,many,TRBV28,CASSPRHTYEQYF,TGTGCCAGCAGTCCCCGACATACCTACGAGCAGTACTTC
TRBJ2-2,-,few,TRBV6-5,CASSYDGNTGELFF,TGTGCCAGCAGTTACGACGGGAACACCGGGGAGCTGTTTTTT